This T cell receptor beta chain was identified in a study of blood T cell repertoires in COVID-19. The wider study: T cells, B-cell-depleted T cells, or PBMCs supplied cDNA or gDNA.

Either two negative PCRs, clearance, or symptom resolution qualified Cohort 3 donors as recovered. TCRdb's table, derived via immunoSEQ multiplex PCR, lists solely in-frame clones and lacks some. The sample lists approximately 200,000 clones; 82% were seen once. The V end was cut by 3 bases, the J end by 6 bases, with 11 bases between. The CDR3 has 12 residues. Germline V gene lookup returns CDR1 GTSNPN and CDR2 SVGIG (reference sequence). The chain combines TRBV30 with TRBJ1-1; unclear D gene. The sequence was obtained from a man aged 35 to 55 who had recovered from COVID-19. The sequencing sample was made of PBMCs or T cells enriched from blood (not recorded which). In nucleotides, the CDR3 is TGTGCCTGGAGCCCCGGAGGGCCTGAAGCTTTCTTT. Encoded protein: CAWSPGGPEAFF.